The present T cell receptor (beta chain) was sequenced within a study of T cells after yellow fever vaccination. Study at large: Libraries from low-cell-number fractions were prepared with the SMART-Seq v4 Ultra Low Input RNA kit.

The germline V and J ends were trimmed by 0 bases and 3 bases, with 6 bases remaining between them. The CDR3 is made up of 13 amino acids. Germline CDR1 reads GTSNPN; CDR2 reads SVGIG (reference sequence). This clonotype was found many times. Its antigen is not known. Via MiXCR, TCRdb re-called the 5' RACE reads, giving one row per CDR3 protein. This table has around 310,000 distinct CDR3 sequences, approximately 3.8% appearing once. Points from the study as a whole: Most primary-vaccination clones reappeared after the booster (approximately 96% CD4, about 88% CD8). The CD4 compartment and the CD8 compartment contained a small share of clonotypes in common.

This sequence joins TRBV30 and TRBJ2-4; no clear D. The sequences come from PBMCs, collected on the day of the yellow fever booster vaccination. The sequence was collected from a man between 18 and 35 years old who received the YFV17D yellow fever vaccine. CDR3 sequence reads: CAWSVGVKNIQYF. CDR3 nucleotides: TGTGCCTGGAGTGTTGGTGTCAAAAACATTCAGTACTTC.